These 13 T cell receptor beta chains were sequenced from one sample in a study of patients and donors after allogeneic stem cell transplantation. TCRdb passed the RT-PCR reads through MiXCR, listing each CDR3 protein once. The repertoire holds about 160,000 distinct CDR3 sequences, with 24% as singletons. Sequencing was performed on blood, either unsorted or a sorted T cell fraction (not recorded which). All receptors derive from a human donor who was either an allogeneic HSCT recipient or a stem cell or donor lymphocyte infusion donor (not recorded which). It is not recorded whose cells these are; they may come from a transplant donor.

This clonotype showed up just once. This chain links TRBV12-3 or TRBV12-4 with TRBJ2-5; 11 bases line up with TRBD2. V dropped 5 bases and J dropped 7; count of bases not matched to a gene: 12. The CDR3 runs 16 residues. The CDR3 is CASSPATSGNPWTQYF. The CDR3 coding sequence is TGTGCCAGCAGTCCCGCGACTAGCGGGAACCCCTGGACCCAGTACTTC.

The V and J genes are TRBV24-1 and TRBJ1-3; 8 bases align to TRBD1. Germline lookup yields CDR1 KGHDR and CDR2 SFDVKD. V shed 4 bases and J 9 bases; nucleotides not matched to a gene: 13. This CDR3 is 16 amino acids long. Here the CDR3 reads CATSDLPTRTGFTIYF. The CDR3 DNA sequence: TGTGCCACCAGTGACCTACCAACGCGGACAGGGTTCACCATATATTTT.

The V and J genes are TRBV12-3 or TRBV12-4 and TRBJ2-5, with TRBD2 identical over 7 bases. V was clipped by 5 bases and J by 4 bases; unmatched bases: 4. This CDR3 comprises 13 residues. CDR3 DNA sequence: TGTGCCAGCAGTCCCCCGGGGGGAGAGACCCAGTACTTC. Amino acid sequence: CASSPPGGETQYF.

The chain has TRBV4-3 and TRBJ2-6; D might be TRBD1 (6 bases). V was shortened by 0 bases and J by 2 bases, with 17 bases between the two germline ends. Germline V gives CDR1 LGHNA, CDR2 YSLEER. This CDR3 contains 19 residues. The DNA of the CDR3 is TGCGCCAGCAGCCAAGAAACGGCAGGGGTAGCAACTGGGGCCAACGTCCTGACTTTC. Its translation is CASSQETAGVATGANVLTF.

The V call is TRBV15, the J call TRBJ2-3; no clear D. The CDR3 is 15 amino acids. From germline, CDR1 is LNHNV and CDR2 YYDKDF (reference sequence). The ends were cut back, 4 bases at V and 4 bases at J, with 15 bases in the middle. In DNA form, the CDR3 reads TGTGCCACCAGCATTAAGTTATGGCAGTCAGATACGCAGTATTTT. It is translated as CATSIKLWQSDTQYF.

The chain links TRBV29-1 to TRBJ2-7; 7 bases line up with TRBD1. CDR1 and CDR2 from the germline V gene are SQVTM and ANQGSEA. There are 15 residues in the CDR3. V dropped 6 bases and J dropped 0; count of bases not matched to a gene: 11. CDR3 bases: TGCAGCGTAGTAACTATCAGGGGGTTCTCCTACGAGCAGTACTTC. Protein sequence: CSVVTIRGFSYEQYF.

The chain employs TRBV27 and TRBJ1-5; D unclear. The CDR3 is made up of 16 amino acids. CDR1 MNHEY and CDR2 SMNVEV come from the germline V gene (reference sequence). V was trimmed by 4 bases and J by 0 bases, leaving 13 bases between them. Written as DNA, the CDR3 is TGTGCCAGCAGTTATGGCGGACTGTATAGCAATCAGCCCCAGCATTTT. It encodes CASSYGGLYSNQPQHF.

The chain is built from TRBV5-1 and TRBJ1-2, with TRBD1 matching over 10 bases. CDR3 length equals 18 residues. V shed 2 bases and J 8 bases; nucleotides not matched to a gene: 18. Germline V gene sequence: CDR1 SGHRS, CDR2 YFSETQ. The CDR3 DNA reads as TGCGCCAGCAGCTTCCCTGACAGGGGGCGTACGGACTATGAGGGCTACACCTTC. Its translation is CASSFPDRGRTDYEGYTF.

The chain employs TRBV7-6 and TRBJ2-3; 8 bases line up with TRBD2. Unmatched junction bases numbered 7, after V lost 10 bases and J lost 4 bases. Germline V gene sequence: CDR1 SGHVS, CDR2 FNYEAQ. The CDR3 runs 13 residues. CDR3 loop: CATSGLAADTQYF. The CDR3, as DNA: TGTGCCACCTCAGGACTAGCAGCAGATACGCAGTATTTT.

Only a few counts were recorded for this clonotype. The chain carries TRBV19 and TRBJ1-3; D ambiguous. V shed 4 bases and J shed 1 base, with 11 bases lying between them. In germline, CDR1 is LNHDA, CDR2 SQIVND (reference sequence). CDR3 length: 15 residues. The CDR3 nucleotides read TGTGCCAGTAGTACGACCGGAGTTTCTGGAAACACCATATATTTT. It translates to CASSTTGVSGNTIYF.

This sequence joins TRBV10-3 and TRBJ2-7; TRBD2 matches at 8 bases. V gave up 2 bases and J gave up 4 bases; unmatched junction bases: 10. The CDR3 runs 16 residues. Germline CDR1 and CDR2: ENHRY and SYGVKD. The CDR3 coding sequence is TGTGCCATCAGTGAGACCCCCCGGGGGGGTCGGTACGAGCAGTACTTC. It codes for CAISETPRGGRYEQYF.

The V gene is TRBV5-1, the J gene TRBJ1-5; 9 nucleotides line up with TRBD1. The CDR3 sequence is 16 residues long. V lost 4 bases, J lost 0 bases, and 5 bases stayed unmatched. Germline assignment: CDR1 SGHRS and CDR2 YFSETQ. The CDR3 spells CASSPGTGHSNQPQHF. The CDR3 DNA reads as TGCGCCAGCAGCCCCGGGACAGGGCATAGCAATCAGCCCCAGCATTTT.

The CDR3 DNA follows: TGTGCCAGCCGAATAGACAGATCTAGCAATCAGCCCCAGCATTTT. It encodes CASRIDRSSNQPQHF. J is TRBJ1-5 and V is TRBV6-2 or TRBV6-3; D is possibly TRBD1 (5 bases). The CDR3 covers 15 residues. The V end lost 8 bases, the J end lost 0 bases, and 14 bases lay between the germline ends. Germline loops: CDR1 MNHEY, CDR2 SVGEGT.